One and the same sample provided the 10 T cell receptor beta chains below, sequenced in a study of shared clonotypes between healthy human individuals. Using immunoSEQ multiplex PCR, the repertoire was profiled, and TCRdb retains in-frame clones only, with some absent. The sample includes about 2.3 million clones, 80% to 95% of them seen just once. The sample consisted of naive CD4+ T cells from PBMCs. Indicated subset: CD45RA+ positively selected. The receptors stem from a man between 18 and 35 years old in good health. Some clones in this sample may be carry-over from other donors' samples.

V gene TRBV11-2 combines with J gene TRBJ1-2; 8 bases are shared with TRBD1. This CDR3 has 16 amino acids. V lost 5 bases and J lost 0; bases outside the gene matches: 8. Germline CDR1 SGHAT, CDR2 FQNNGV. In DNA, the CDR3 is TGTGCCAGCAGCCGTGGGGACAGGTCAGCTAACTATGGCTACACCTTC. Amino acid sequence: CASSRGDRSANYGYTF.

A remark on this clone: This same CDR3 is encoded by further DNA sequences in the sample. This sequence joins TRBV7-9 and TRBJ2-7; a possible D gene is TRBD2 (5 bases). The CDR3 runs to 11 residues. V lost 5 bases and J 3 bases, leaving 5 bases between the germline ends. Germline lookup yields CDR1 SEHNR and CDR2 FQNEAQ (reference sequence). The CDR3 coding sequence is TGTGCCAGCAGCCGGGACTACGAGCAGTACTTC. Its protein is CASSRDYEQYF. Full variable domain (remainder filled in from reference TRBV7-9 and TRBJ2-7): DTGVSQNPRHKITKRGQNVTFRCDPISEHNRLYWYRQTLGQGPEFLTYFQNEAQLEKSRLLSDRFSAERPKGSFSTLEIQRTEQGDSAMYLCASSRDYEQYFGPGTRLTVT.

This sequence joins TRBV7-2 and TRBJ1-1; D remains ambiguous. CDR3 length equals 14 residues. Germline-derived CDR1 and CDR2 are SGHTA and FQGNSA. Trimming stripped 4 bases from V and 2 bases from J, with 11 bases between. This CDR3 is CASSSPGGNTEAFF. The DNA of the CDR3 is TGTGCCAGCAGCTCCCCGGGAGGTAACACTGAAGCTTTCTTT.

V usage is TRBV19 and J usage is TRBJ2-1, with 14 bases lining up with TRBD2. Germline CDR1 is LNHDA and CDR2 is SQIVND (reference sequence). CDR3 length: 18 residues. V gave up 5 bases and J gave up 2 bases; unmatched junction bases: 8. The CDR3 loop reads CASSRGLAGASTYNEQFF. The CDR3 bases are TGTGCCAGTAGTCGGGGACTAGCGGGAGCCTCTACCTACAATGAGCAGTTCTTC.

This chain connects TRBV10-2 to TRBJ2-2, with TRBD2 as a possible D gene (7 bases). The V end lost 1 base, the J end lost 6 bases, and 21 bases lay between the germline ends. The germline CDR1 and CDR2 sequences are WSHSY and SAAADI. The CDR3 loop spans 18 amino acids. CDR3 loop: CASSEYRARGAPPGELFF. CDR3 coding DNA: TGCGCCAGCAGTGAGTACAGGGCCCGGGGGGCCCCACCCGGGGAGCTGTTTTTT.

The chain uses TRBV11-2 and TRBJ2-3; D uncertain. V dropped 7 bases and J dropped 2 bases, with 13 bases sitting between them. CDR1 SGHAT and CDR2 FQNNGV come from the germline V gene. The CDR3 covers 14 residues. In DNA, the CDR3 is TGTGCCAGCACCTCCGCGTTGTACACAGATACGCAGTATTTT. This codes for CASTSALYTDTQYF.

The chain has TRBV29-1 and TRBJ2-7; TRBD1 aligns across 12 bases. V lost 7 bases, J lost 2 bases, and 9 bases stayed unmatched. The germline V gene encodes CDR1 SQVTM and CDR2 ANQGSEA. The CDR3 sequence is 15 residues long. The CDR3 loop is CSARVRDRGPYEQYF. As DNA, the CDR3 is TGCAGCGCCCGAGTAAGGGACAGGGGGCCCTACGAGCAGTACTTC.

This rearrangement joins TRBV19 to TRBJ1-1; D uncertain. Trimming removed 5 bases at V and 4 bases at J, with 14 bases between. The CDR3 sequence is 14 residues long. The germline CDR1 and CDR2 sequences are LNHDA and SQIVND (reference sequence). The CDR3 DNA reads TGTGCCAGTAGTTCGAGGGAGGATGCCACTGAAGCTTTCTTT. Its protein is CASSSREDATEAFF.

V and J are TRBV27 and TRBJ1-5; no firm D call. CDR3 size: 12 residues. CDR1 and CDR2 from the germline V gene are MNHEY and SMNVEV (reference sequence). V lost 5 bases to trimming and J lost 4 bases, with 6 bases between them. The chain's CDR3 is CASSPRNQPQHF. The CDR3 nucleotides read TGTGCCAGCAGTCCCCGAAATCAGCCCCAGCATTTT.

The CDR3: CASSPRVAGGSYEQYF. CDR3 coding DNA: TGCGCCAGCAGCCCCCGAGTTGCGGGAGGGAGCTACGAGCAGTACTTC. The rearrangement links TRBV5-1 to TRBJ2-7, with TRBD2 identical over 9 bases. This CDR3 comprises 16 residues. Trimming took 4 bases from V and 3 from J; bases not matched to a gene: 11. Germline CDR1 SGHRS, CDR2 YFSETQ.